The 10 T cell receptor beta chains given below trace back to one sample, sequenced in a study of cytomegalovirus exposure and HLA in healthy donors. Assay used: immunoSEQ multiplex PCR; TCRdb lists only in-frame clones, some missing. The sample shows approximately 300,000 clones, 87% of them seen only once. The sample was PBMCs. These receptors all stem from a woman aged 25 to 45 in good health and CMV-seropositive.

The rearrangement joins TRBV7-9 to TRBJ1-5; possible D gene TRBD1, 5 bases. In germline, CDR1 is SEHNR, CDR2 FQNEAQ (reference sequence). CDR3 length: 14 amino acids. V lost 1 base and J lost 4, with 8 bases in between. In DNA, the CDR3 is TGTGCCAGCAGCTTAGGGGGCTGGAATCAGCCCCAGCATTTT. Its translation is CASSLGGWNQPQHF.

In this sample, this clone turned up once. The chain combines TRBV5-1 with TRBJ1-1; D not resolved. V lost 5 bases and J 0 bases, leaving 11 bases between the germline ends. This CDR3 comprises 14 residues. Germline V gene lookup returns CDR1 SGHRS and CDR2 YFSETQ. The CDR3 here is CASSQTGMNTEAFF. In nucleotides, the CDR3 is TGCGCCAGCAGTCAAACGGGTATGAACACTGAAGCTTTCTTT. The entire variable domain, with the rest obtained from reference TRBV5-1 and TRBJ1-1, is as follows: KAGVTQTPRYLIKTRGQQVTLSCSPISGHRSVSWYQQTPGQGLQFLFEYFSETQRNKGNFPGRFSGRQFSNSRSEMNVSTLELGDSALYLCASSQTGMNTEAFFGQGTRLTVV.

The rearrangement links TRBV27 to TRBJ2-7, with TRBD2 matching over 12 bases. With 4 bases clipped from V and 1 base from J, the junction kept 8 bases outside the gene matches. CDR1 and CDR2 (germline): MNHEY, SMNVEV (reference sequence). The CDR3 length is 17 residues. This chain's CDR3 is CASSSTASGRGSYEQYF. DNA for the CDR3: TGTGCCAGCAGTTCAACCGCTAGCGGGAGGGGTTCCTACGAGCAGTACTTC.

This clone was counted between two and nine times. V is TRBV9 and J is TRBJ2-1, with D unresolved. Germline loops: CDR1 SGDLS, CDR2 YYNGEE. This CDR3 has 13 residues. V lost 1 base, J lost 10 bases, and 12 bases lay in between. CDR3 residues: CASSVSGTGEQFF. In DNA form, the CDR3 reads TGTGCCAGCAGCGTATCAGGTACCGGGGAGCAGTTCTTC.

This CDR3 reads CASSQDDGQPQHF. CDR3 coding DNA: TGCGCCAGCAGCCAAGATGATGGGCAGCCCCAGCATTTT. The J gene is TRBJ1-5, the V gene TRBV4-3; D call uncertain. Trimming cost V 0 bases and J 7 bases, with 7 bases left between them. The CDR3 is 13 residues long. The germline CDR1 and CDR2 sequences are LGHNA and YSLEER.

The chain is built from TRBV28 and TRBJ2-7, with 7 bases lining up with TRBD1. This CDR3 is built from 13 residues. V lost 4 bases, J lost 3 bases, and 3 bases stayed unmatched. Germline V gene data show CDR1 as MDHEN and CDR2 as SYDVKM. Written as DNA, the CDR3 is TGTGCCAGCAGTTCACAGGGGTTCTACGAGCAGTACTTC. Translation gives CASSSQGFYEQYF.

V is TRBV2 and J is TRBJ1-2; D is ambiguous. Trimming left V 6 bases short and J 7 bases short, with 15 bases between. CDR3 length: 13 amino acids. Germline V gene lookup returns CDR1 SNHLY and CDR2 FYNNEI. The CDR3 DNA reads TGTGCCAGCAGGGAAACAGCGGGAGGTGGCTACACCTTC. It translates to CASRETAGGGYTF. The variable domain in full, with the rest retrieved from reference TRBV2 and TRBJ1-2, is EPEVTQTPSHQVTQMGQEVILRCVPISNHLYFYWYRQILGQKVEFLVSFYNNEISEKSEIFDDQFSVERPDGSNFTLKIRSTKLEDSAMYFCASRETAGGGYTFGSGTRLTVV.

In the case of this clone: This sample also contains other DNA sequences that code for the same CDR3. J is TRBJ1-5 and V is TRBV25-1; D not resolved. V was shortened by 5 bases and J by 0 bases, with 8 bases between the two germline ends. Germline-derived CDR1 and CDR2 are MGHDK and SYGVNS. The length of the CDR3 is 14 residues. In DNA, the CDR3 is TGTGCCAGCAGTCCTGTTTCTAGCAATCAGCCCCAGCATTTT. It translates to CASSPVSSNQPQHF.

The chain recombines TRBV6-1 with TRBJ2-5; D is unresolved. Germline lookup yields CDR1 MNHNS and CDR2 SASEGT. V was cut by 2 bases and J by 7 bases, with 17 bases left in between. The CDR3 length is 15 residues. This CDR3 is CASSESRAGQRTQYF. CDR3 nucleotide sequence: TGTGCCAGCAGTGAAAGTCGGGCAGGCCAAAGGACCCAGTACTTC.

The V and J genes are TRBV29-1 and TRBJ2-4; D not certain. This CDR3 is built from 12 residues. CDR1 is SQVTM and CDR2 is ANQGSEA in the germline V gene. Trimming removed 8 bases from V and 1 base from J, with 9 bases in between. For the CDR3, the DNA is TGCAGCTTACAGACTGCCAAAAACATTCAGTACTTC. Its translation: CSLQTAKNIQYF.